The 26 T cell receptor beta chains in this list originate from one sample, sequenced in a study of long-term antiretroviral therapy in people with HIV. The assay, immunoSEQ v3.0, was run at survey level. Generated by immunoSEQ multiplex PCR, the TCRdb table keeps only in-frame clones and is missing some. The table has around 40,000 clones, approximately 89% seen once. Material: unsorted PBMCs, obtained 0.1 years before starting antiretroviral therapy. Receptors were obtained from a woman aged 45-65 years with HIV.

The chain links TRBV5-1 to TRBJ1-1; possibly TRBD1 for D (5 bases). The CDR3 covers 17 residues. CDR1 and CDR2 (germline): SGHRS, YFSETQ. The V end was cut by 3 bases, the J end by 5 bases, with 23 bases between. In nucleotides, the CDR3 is TGCGCCAGCAGCTCCGAAGAATTGTGGGGCCTCGGGACTGAAGCTTTCTTT. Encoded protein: CASSSEELWGLGTEAFF.

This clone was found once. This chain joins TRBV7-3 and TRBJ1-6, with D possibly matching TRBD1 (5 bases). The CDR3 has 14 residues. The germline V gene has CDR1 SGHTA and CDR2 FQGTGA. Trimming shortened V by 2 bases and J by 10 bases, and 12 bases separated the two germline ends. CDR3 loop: CASSLGRVGSPLHF. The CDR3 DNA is TGTGCCAGCAGCTTAGGCAGGGTCGGATCACCCCTCCACTTT.

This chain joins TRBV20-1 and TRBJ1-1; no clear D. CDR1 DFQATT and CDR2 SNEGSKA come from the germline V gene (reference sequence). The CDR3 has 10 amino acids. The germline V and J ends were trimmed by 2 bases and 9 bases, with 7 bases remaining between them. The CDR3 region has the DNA TGCAGTGCTAGACCAGCCCAAGCTTTCTTT. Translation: CSARPAQAFF.

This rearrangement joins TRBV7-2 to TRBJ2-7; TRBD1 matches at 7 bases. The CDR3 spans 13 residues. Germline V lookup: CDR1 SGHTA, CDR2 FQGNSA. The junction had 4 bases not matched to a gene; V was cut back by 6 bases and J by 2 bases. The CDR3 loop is CASRPTGAYEQYF. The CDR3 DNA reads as TGTGCCAGCAGACCTACAGGGGCCTACGAGCAGTACTTC.

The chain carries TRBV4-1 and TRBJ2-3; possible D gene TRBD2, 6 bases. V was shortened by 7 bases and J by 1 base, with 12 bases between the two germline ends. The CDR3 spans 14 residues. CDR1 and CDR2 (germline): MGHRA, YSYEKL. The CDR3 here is CASKFGGGTDTQYF. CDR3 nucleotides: TGCGCCAGCAAGTTCGGCGGGGGCACAGATACGCAGTATTTT.

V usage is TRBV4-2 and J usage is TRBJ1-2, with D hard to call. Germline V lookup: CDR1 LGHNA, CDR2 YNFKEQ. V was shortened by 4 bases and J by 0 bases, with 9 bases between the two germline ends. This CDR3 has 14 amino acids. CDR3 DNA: TGTGCCAGCAGCCTTACCGACCCTAACTATGGCTACACCTTC. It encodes CASSLTDPNYGYTF.

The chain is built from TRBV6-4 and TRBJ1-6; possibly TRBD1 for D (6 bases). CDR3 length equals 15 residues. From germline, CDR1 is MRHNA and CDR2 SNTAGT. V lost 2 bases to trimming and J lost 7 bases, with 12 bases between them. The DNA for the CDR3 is TGTGCCAGCAGTGACCCCAGGGGCCGCAATTCACCCCTCCACTTT. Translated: CASSDPRGRNSPLHF.

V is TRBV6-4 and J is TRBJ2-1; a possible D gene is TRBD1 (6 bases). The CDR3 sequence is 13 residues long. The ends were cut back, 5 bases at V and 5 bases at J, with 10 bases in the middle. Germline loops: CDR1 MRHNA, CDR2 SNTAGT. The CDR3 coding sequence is TGTGCCAGCAGTAGCCGGGACAACAATGAGCAGTTCTTC. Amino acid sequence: CASSSRDNNEQFF.

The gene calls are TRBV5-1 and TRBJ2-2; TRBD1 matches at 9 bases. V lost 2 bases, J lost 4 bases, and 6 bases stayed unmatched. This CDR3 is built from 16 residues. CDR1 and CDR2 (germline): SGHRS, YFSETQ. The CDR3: CASSFRDRARTGELFF. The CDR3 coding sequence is TGCGCCAGCAGCTTTCGGGACAGGGCACGCACCGGGGAGCTGTTTTTT.

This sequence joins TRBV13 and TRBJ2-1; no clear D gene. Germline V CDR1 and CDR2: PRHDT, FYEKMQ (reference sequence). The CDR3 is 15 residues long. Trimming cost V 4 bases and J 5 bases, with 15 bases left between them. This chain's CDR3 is CASSSPVGADNEQFF. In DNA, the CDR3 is TGTGCCAGCAGCTCACCCGTTGGTGCCGACAATGAGCAGTTCTTC.

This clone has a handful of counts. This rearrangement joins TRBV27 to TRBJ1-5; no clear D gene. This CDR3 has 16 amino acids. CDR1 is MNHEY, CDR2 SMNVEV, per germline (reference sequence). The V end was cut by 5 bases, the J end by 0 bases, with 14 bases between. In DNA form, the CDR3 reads TGTGCCAGCAGTCCCTCGGTCGGGGATAGCAATCAGCCCCAGCATTTT. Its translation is CASSPSVGDSNQPQHF.

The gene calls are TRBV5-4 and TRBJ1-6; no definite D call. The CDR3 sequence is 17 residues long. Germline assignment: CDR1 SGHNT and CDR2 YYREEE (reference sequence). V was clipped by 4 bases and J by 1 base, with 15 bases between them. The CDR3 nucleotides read TGTGCCAGCAGCCAAGATTTTCCCGTGTCCTATAATTCACCCCTCCACTTT. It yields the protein CASSQDFPVSYNSPLHF.

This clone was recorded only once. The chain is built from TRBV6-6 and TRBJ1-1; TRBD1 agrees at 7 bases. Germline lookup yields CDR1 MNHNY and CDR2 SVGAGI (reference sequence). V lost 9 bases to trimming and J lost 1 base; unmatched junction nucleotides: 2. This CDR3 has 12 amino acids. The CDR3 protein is CASRQGNTEAFF. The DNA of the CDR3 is TGTGCCAGTCGACAGGGGAACACTGAAGCTTTCTTT.

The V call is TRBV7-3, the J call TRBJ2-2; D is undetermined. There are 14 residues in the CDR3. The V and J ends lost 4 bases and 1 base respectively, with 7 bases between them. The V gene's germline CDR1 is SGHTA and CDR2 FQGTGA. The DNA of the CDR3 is TGTGCCAGCAGCTCCCCGGAGAACACCGGGGAGCTGTTTTTT. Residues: CASSSPENTGELFF.

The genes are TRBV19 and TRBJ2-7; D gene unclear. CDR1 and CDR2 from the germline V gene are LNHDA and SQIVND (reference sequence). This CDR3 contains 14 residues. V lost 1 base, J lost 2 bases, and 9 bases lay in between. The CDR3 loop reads CASSIGLTPYEQYF. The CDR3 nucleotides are TGTGCCAGTAGTATAGGCTTGACACCCTACGAGCAGTACTTC.

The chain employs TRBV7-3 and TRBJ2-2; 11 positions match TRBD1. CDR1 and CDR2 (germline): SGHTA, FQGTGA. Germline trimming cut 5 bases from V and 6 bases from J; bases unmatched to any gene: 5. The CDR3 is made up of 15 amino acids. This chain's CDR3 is CASSLRTGGAGELFF. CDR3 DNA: TGTGCCAGCAGCCTGAGGACAGGGGGCGCCGGGGAGCTGTTTTTT.

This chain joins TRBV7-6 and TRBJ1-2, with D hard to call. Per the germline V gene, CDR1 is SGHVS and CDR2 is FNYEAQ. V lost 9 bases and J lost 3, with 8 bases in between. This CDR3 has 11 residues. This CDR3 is CASKRDYGYTF. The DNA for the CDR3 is TGTGCCAGTAAACGTGACTATGGCTACACCTTC.

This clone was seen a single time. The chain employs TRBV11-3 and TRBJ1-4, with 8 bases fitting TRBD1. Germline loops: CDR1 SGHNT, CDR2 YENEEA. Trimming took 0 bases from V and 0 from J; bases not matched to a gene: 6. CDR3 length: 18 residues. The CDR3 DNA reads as TGTGCCAGCAGCTTAGATCAGGGGGCCCTTGCAACTAATGAAAAACTGTTTTTT. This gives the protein CASSLDQGALATNEKLFF.

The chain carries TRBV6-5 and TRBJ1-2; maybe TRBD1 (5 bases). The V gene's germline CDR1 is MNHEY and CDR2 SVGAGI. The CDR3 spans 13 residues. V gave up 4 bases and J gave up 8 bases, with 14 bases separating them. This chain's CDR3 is CASSSRGIRGYTF. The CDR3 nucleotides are TGTGCCAGCAGTTCCCGGGGGATTCGGGGCTACACCTTC.

CDR3 in DNA: TGTGCCAGCAGCGTAGACCACAGGGCAACTAACTATGGCTACACCTTC. Translation: CASSVDHRATNYGYTF. The chain joins TRBV9 to TRBJ1-2; D possibly corresponds to TRBD1 (6 bases). V lost 0 bases and J lost 0, with 12 bases in between. The CDR3 sequence is 16 residues long. From germline, CDR1 is SGDLS and CDR2 YYNGEE.

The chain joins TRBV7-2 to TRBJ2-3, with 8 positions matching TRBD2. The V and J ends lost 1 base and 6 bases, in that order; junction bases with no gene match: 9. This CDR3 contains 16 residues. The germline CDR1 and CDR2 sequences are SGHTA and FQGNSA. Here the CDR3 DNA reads TGTGCCAGCAGCTTAGGTTTTGGCGGGGGGCGGGATACGCAGTATTTT. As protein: CASSLGFGGGRDTQYF.

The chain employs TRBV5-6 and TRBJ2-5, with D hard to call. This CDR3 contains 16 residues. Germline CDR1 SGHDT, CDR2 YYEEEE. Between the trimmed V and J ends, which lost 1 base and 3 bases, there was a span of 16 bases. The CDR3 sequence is CASSLPLVHQKETQYF. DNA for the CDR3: TGTGCCAGCAGCTTGCCGCTAGTTCACCAAAAAGAGACCCAGTACTTC.

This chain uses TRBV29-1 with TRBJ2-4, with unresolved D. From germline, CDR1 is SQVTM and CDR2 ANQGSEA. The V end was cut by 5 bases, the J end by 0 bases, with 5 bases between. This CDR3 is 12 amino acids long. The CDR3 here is CSVRLAKNIQYF. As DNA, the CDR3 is TGCAGCGTTAGGCTAGCCAAAAACATTCAGTACTTC.

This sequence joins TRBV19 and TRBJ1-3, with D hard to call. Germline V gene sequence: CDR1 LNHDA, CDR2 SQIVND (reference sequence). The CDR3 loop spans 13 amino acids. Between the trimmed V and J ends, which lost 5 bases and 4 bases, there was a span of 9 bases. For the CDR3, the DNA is TGTGCCAGTAGTCCTTATCTCGGAAACACCATATATTTT. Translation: CASSPYLGNTIYF.

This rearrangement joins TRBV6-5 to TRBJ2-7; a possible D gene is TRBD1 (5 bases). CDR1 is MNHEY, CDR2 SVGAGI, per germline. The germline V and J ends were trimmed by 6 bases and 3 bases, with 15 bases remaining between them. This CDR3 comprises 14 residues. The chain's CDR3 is CASRFQGSGYEQYF. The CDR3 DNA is TGTGCCAGCAGATTCCAGGGATCAGGCTACGAGCAGTACTTC.

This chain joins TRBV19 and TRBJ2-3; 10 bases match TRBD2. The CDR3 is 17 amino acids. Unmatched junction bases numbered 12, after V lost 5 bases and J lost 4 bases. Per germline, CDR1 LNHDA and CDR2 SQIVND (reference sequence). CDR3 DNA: TGTGCCAGTAGTTTTGAAGATCGGACTAGCGGTCCAGATACGCAGTATTTT. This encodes CASSFEDRTSGPDTQYF.